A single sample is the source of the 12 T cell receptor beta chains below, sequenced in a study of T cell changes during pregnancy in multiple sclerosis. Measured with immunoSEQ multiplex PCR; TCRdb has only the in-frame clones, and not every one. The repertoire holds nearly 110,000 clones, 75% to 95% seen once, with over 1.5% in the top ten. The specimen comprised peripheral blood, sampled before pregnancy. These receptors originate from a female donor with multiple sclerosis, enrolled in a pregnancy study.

CDR3 DNA sequence: TGTGCCAGCAGCCCCAGCGGGGTACTAGCGGTATACAATGAGCAGTTCTTC. This translates into CASSPSGVLAVYNEQFF. The rearrangement uses TRBV9 and TRBJ2-1, with 8 bases fitting TRBD2. This CDR3 has 17 residues. The trim removed 4 bases at V and 4 bases at J, leaving 13 bases unmatched. CDR1 is SGDLS and CDR2 is YYNGEE in the germline V gene.

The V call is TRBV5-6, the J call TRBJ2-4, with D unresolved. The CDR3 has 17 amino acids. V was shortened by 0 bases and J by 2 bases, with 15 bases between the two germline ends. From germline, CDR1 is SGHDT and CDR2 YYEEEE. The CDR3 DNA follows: TGTGCCAGCAGCTTGGTCGTGGCAGCGCAAACCAAAAACATTCAGTACTTC. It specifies CASSLVVAAQTKNIQYF.

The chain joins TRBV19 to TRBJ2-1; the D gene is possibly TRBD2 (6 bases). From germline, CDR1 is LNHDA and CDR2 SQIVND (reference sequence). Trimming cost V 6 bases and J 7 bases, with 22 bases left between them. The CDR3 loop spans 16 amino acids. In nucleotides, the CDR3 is TGTGCCAGTAGCAGAAAACTAGCCGTGGGGAGTAATGAGCAGTTCTTC. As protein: CASSRKLAVGSNEQFF.

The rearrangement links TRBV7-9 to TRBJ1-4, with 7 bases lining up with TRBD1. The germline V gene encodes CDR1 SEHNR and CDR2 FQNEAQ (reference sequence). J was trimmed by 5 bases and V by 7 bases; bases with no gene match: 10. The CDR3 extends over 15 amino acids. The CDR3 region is CASKESGTENEKLFF. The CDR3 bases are TGTGCCAGCAAGGAGAGTGGGACAGAGAATGAAAAACTGTTTTTT.

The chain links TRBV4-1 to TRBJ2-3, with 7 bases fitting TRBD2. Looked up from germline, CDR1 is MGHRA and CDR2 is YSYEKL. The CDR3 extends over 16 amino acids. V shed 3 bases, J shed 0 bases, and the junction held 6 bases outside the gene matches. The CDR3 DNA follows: TGCGCCAGCAGCCACCCTGGGGGGGAGAGCACAGATACGCAGTATTTT. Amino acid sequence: CASSHPGGESTDTQYF.

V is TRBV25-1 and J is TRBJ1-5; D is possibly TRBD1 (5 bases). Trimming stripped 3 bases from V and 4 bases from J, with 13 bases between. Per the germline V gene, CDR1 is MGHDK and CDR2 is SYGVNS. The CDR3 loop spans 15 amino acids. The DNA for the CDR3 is TGTGCCAGCAGTGAGACCGGGACTGCAAATCAGCCCCAGCATTTT. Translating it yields CASSETGTANQPQHF.

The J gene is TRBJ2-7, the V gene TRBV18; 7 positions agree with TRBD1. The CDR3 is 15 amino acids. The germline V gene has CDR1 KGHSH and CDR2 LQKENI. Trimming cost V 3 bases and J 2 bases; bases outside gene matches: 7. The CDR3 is CASSPPDRVTYEQYF. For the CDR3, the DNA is TGTGCCAGCTCACCCCCAGACAGGGTAACCTACGAGCAGTACTTC.

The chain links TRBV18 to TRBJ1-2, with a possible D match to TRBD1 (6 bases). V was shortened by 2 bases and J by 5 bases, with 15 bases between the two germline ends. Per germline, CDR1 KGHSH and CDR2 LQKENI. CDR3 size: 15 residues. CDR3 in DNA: TGTGCCAGCTCACCAGATCAGGGGACTATATATGGCTACACCTTC. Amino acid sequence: CASSPDQGTIYGYTF.

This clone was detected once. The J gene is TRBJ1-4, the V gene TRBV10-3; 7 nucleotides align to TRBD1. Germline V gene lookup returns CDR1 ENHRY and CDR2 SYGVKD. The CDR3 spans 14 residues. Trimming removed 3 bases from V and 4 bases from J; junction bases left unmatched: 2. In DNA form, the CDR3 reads TGTGCCATCAGTGATGGGACAGTTAATGAAAAACTGTTTTTT. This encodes CAISDGTVNEKLFF.

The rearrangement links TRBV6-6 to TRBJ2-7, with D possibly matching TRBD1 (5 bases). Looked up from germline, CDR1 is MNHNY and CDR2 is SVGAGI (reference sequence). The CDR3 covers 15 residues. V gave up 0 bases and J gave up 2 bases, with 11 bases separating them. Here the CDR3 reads CASSYSGAAAYEQYF. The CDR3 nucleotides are TGTGCCAGCAGTTACTCTGGGGCCGCTGCCTACGAGCAGTACTTC.

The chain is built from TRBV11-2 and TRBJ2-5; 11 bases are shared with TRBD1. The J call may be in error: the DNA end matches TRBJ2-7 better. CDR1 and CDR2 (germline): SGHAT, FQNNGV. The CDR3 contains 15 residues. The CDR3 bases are TGTGCCAGCAGCTGGGACAGGGGGAGCTCCTACGAGCAGTACTTC. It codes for CASSWDRGSSYEQYF.

The DNA of the CDR3 is TGTGCCAGCAGCTCTAGGACTAGCGGGAGAGTAGATACGCAGTATTTT. The encoded protein is CASSSRTSGRVDTQYF. The rearrangement joins TRBV11-1 to TRBJ2-3; 13 bases are shared with TRBD2. The length of the CDR3 is 16 residues. The germline CDR1 and CDR2 sequences are SGHAT and FQDESV (reference sequence). V was clipped by 4 bases and J by 5 bases; unmatched bases: 6.